These 10 T cell receptor beta chains originate from one sample sequenced in a study of blood T cell repertoires in COVID-19. TCRdb's table, derived via immunoSEQ multiplex PCR, lists solely in-frame clones and lacks some. This sample yields about 98,000 clones, of which around nine tenths are seen a single time; 2.5% to 3.5% belongs to the top ten. The sample was peripheral blood. These receptors all come from a man between 45 and 60 years old with active or convalescent COVID-19.

The V and J genes are TRBV3-1 (or the pseudogene TRBV3-2) and TRBJ1-1; TRBD1 matches 7 bases. Germline V gene lookup returns CDR1 LGHDT and CDR2 YNNKEL (reference sequence). Trimming cost V 2 bases and J 10 bases; bases outside gene matches: 4. This CDR3 has 12 residues. CDR3 region: CASSQFDRAAFF. The DNA for the CDR3 is TGTGCCAGCAGCCAATTCGACAGGGCAGCTTTCTTT.

V and J are TRBV2 and TRBJ1-5; maybe TRBD1 (5 bases). Between the trimmed V and J ends, which lost 7 bases and 1 base, there was a span of 5 bases. Per the germline V gene, CDR1 is SNHLY and CDR2 is FYNNEI. This CDR3 contains 12 residues. CDR3 nucleotide sequence: TGTGCCAGCAAGGGGAGCAATCAGCCCCAGCATTTT. Its translation is CASKGSNQPQHF.

This chain joins TRBV7-8 and TRBJ1-2; 10 nucleotides align to TRBD1. The germline CDR1 and CDR2 sequences are SGHVS and FQNEAQ. This CDR3 comprises 17 residues. V gave up 4 bases and J gave up 5 bases; unmatched junction bases: 13. CDR3: CASSSRDRGTLMYGYTF. CDR3 DNA sequence: TGTGCCAGCAGCTCCCGGGACAGGGGCACCCTAATGTATGGCTACACCTTC.

There are a few counts of this clone. The chain uses TRBV5-1 and TRBJ1-1; TRBD1 matches 7 bases. The CDR3 has 14 amino acids. V trimming: 0 bases; J trimming: 3 bases; junction bases outside the gene matches: 2. Germline V lookup: CDR1 SGHRS, CDR2 YFSETQ. CDR3 protein: CASSLATGDTEAFF. DNA for the CDR3: TGCGCCAGCAGCTTGGCAACAGGGGACACTGAAGCTTTCTTT. Complete variable domain (other parts from reference TRBV5-1 and TRBJ1-1): KAGVTQTPRYLIKTRGQQVTLSCSPISGHRSVSWYQQTPGQGLQFLFEYFSETQRNKGNFPGRFSGRQFSNSRSEMNVSTLELGDSALYLCASSLATGDTEAFFGQGTRLTVV.

The J gene is TRBJ2-1, the V gene TRBV18, with 7 bases aligning to TRBD2. This CDR3 contains 16 residues. Germline CDR1 is KGHSH and CDR2 is LQKENI. After removal of 2 bases from V and 0 bases from J, the junction contained 4 bases not matched to a gene. CDR3 bases: TGTGCCAGCTCACCAATGCGGGGGAGCTCCTACAATGAGCAGTTCTTC. This encodes CASSPMRGSSYNEQFF.

Only one count was recorded for this clone. The gene calls are TRBV10-3 and TRBJ2-7; TRBD1 is a possible D gene (5 bases). The CDR3 consists of 14 residues. Looked up from germline, CDR1 is ENHRY and CDR2 is SYGVKD. Trimming pared 3 bases from V and 0 bases from J, leaving 9 bases between. The DNA of the CDR3 is TGTGCCATCAGTGAACAGGTCGACTCCTACGAGCAGTACGTC. This sequence encodes CAISEQVDSYEQYV.

This chain links TRBV4-1 with TRBJ2-1; D is uncertain. The CDR3 sequence is 16 residues long. Germline V gene data show CDR1 as MGHRA and CDR2 as YSYEKL. Trimming cost V 4 bases and J 4 bases, with 17 bases left between them. CDR3 amino acids: CASSRLLALLYNEQFF. The CDR3 DNA sequence: TGCGCCAGCAGCCGGTTATTGGCCCTTTTGTACAATGAGCAGTTCTTC.

The chain carries TRBV28 and TRBJ2-7, with D unresolved. Trimming removed 5 bases from V and 4 bases from J, with 9 bases in between. This CDR3 contains 12 residues. Germline lookup yields CDR1 MDHEN and CDR2 SYDVKM. The CDR3 DNA reads as TGTGCCAGCAGTGTCTCCGGGTACGAGCAGTACGTC. As protein: CASSVSGYEQYV.

The chain carries TRBV11-2 and TRBJ2-3, with TRBD2 matching over 12 bases. The CDR3 contains 16 residues. Germline assignment: CDR1 SGHAT and CDR2 FQNNGV. V lost 4 bases, J lost 0 bases, and 2 bases stayed unmatched. Here the CDR3 reads CASSSGLAGSTDTQYF. The DNA for the CDR3 is TGTGCCAGCAGCTCCGGACTAGCGGGGAGCACAGATACGCAGTATTTT.

This clone was recorded a few times. The chain is built from TRBV2 and TRBJ1-1, with TRBD1 identical over 7 bases. The CDR3 is 14 residues long. The V and J ends lost 4 bases and 1 base, in that order; junction bases with no gene match: 3. Germline CDR1 reads SNHLY; CDR2 reads FYNNEI. This CDR3 is CASSGSGGNTEAFF. Written as DNA, the CDR3 is TGTGCCAGCAGTGGCTCAGGGGGGAACACTGAAGCTTTCTTT.